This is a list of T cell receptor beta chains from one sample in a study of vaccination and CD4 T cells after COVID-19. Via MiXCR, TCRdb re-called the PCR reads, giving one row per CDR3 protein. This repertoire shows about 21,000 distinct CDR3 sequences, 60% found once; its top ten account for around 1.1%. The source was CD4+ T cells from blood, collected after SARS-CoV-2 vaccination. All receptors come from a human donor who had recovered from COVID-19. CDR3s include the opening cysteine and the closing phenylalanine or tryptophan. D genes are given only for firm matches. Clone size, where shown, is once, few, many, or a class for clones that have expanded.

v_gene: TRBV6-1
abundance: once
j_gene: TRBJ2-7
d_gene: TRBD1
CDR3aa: CASSRTGGSYEQYF
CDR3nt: TGTGCCAGCAGCCGGACAGGGGGTTCCTACGAGCAGTACTTC

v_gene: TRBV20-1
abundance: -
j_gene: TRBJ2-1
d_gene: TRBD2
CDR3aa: CSAPQPLSGSVNEQFF
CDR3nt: TGCAGTGCTCCTCAACCCCTAAGCGGGAGTGTCAATGAGCAGTTCTTC

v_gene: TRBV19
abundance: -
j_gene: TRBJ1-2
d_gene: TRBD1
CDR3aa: CASSLKATGGGYTF
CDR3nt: TGTGCCAGTAGTCTTAAGGCTACAGGGGGCGGCTACACCTTC

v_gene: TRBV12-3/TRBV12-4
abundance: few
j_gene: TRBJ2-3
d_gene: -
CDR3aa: CASSSDIISTDTQYF
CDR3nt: TGTGCCAGCAGTTCGGACATCATCAGCACAGATACGCAGTATTTT

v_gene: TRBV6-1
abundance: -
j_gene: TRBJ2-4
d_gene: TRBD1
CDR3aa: CASSGGQGAENIQYF
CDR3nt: TGTGCCAGCAGTGGAGGACAGGGGGCGGAAAACATTCAGTACTTC

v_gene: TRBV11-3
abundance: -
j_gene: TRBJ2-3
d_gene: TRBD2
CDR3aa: CASSLSAGGGASDTQYF
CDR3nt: TGTGCCAGCAGCTTATCCGCGGGAGGGGGAGCCTCAGATACGCAGTATTTT

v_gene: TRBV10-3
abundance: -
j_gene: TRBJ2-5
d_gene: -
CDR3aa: CAISDSKTQYF
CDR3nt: TGTGCCATCAGTGATAGCAAGACCCAGTACTTC

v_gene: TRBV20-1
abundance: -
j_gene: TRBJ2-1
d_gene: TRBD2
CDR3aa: CSARGASGSHNEQFF
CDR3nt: TGCAGTGCTAGAGGGGCCAGCGGGAGCCACAATGAGCAGTTCTTC

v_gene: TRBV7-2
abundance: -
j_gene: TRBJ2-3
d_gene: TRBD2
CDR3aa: CASSLAGVADTQYF
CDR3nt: TGTGCCAGCAGTTTAGCGGGAGTGGCAGATACGCAGTATTTT

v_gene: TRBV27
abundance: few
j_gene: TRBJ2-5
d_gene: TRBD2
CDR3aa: CASSLSSSGQETQYF
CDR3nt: TGTGCCAGCAGTTTATCGAGTAGCGGGCAAGAGACCCAGTACTTC

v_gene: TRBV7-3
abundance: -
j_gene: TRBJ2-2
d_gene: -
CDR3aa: CASSPQSGELFF
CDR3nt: TGTGCCAGCAGCCCACAGTCCGGGGAGCTGTTTTTT

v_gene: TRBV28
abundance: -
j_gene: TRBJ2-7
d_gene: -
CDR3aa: CASRDTLVEQYF
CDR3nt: TGTGCCAGCAGAGATACTCTGGTTGAGCAGTACTTC

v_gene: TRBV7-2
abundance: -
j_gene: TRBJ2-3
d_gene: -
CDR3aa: CASSFSGLITDTQYF
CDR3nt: TGTGCCAGCAGCTTCTCTGGACTCATCACAGATACGCAGTATTTT

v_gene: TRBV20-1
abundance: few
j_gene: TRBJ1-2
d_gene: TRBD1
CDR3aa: CSAAPGGQGWSGYTF
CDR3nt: TGCAGTGCCGCCCCCGGAGGACAGGGATGGTCTGGCTACACCTTC

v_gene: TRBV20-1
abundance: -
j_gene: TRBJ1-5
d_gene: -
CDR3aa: CSARAGGANDQPQHF
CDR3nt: TGCAGTGCTAGAGCAGGAGGGGCTAACGATCAGCCCCAGCATTTT

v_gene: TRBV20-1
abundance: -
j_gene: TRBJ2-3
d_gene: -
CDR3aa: CSAREASASTDTQYF
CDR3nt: TGCAGTGCTAGAGAAGCTAGCGCAAGCACAGATACGCAGTATTTT

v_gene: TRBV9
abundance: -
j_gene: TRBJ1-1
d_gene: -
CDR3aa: CASSDRVNTEAFF
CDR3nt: TGTGCCAGCAGCGACAGGGTTAACACTGAAGCTTTCTTT

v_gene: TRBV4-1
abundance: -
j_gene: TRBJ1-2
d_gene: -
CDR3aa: CASSQEGAGLTPYYGYTF
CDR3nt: TGCGCCAGCAGCCAAGAAGGGGCGGGTTTGACTCCGTACTATGGCTACACCTTC

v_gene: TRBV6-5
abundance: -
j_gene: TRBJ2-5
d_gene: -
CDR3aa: CASSFGRKLQETQYF
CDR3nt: TGTGCCAGCAGTTTCGGACGGAAACTCCAAGAGACCCAGTACTTC

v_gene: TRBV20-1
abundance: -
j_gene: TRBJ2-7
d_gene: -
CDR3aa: CSALQDAKENEQYF
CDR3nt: TGCAGTGCGCTACAAGATGCTAAAGAAAACGAGCAGTACTTC

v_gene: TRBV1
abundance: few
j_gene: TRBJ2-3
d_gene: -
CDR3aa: CTSSQVPAGAVTDTQYF
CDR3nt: TGCACCAGCAGCCAAGTCCCAGCGGGAGCGGTTACAGATACGCAGTATTTT

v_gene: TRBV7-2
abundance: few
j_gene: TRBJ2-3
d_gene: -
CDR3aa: CASSSISWTDTQYF
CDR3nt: TGTGCCAGCAGCTCCATCAGTTGGACGGATACGCAGTATTTT

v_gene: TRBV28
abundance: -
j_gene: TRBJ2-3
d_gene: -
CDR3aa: CASRTGREQPQYF
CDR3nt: TGTGCCAGCAGGACAGGACGCGAACAGCCCCAGTATTTT

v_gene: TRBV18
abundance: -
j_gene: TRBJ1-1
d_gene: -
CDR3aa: CASSLDKNTEAFF
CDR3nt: TGTGCCAGCTCACTTGACAAGAACACTGAAGCTTTCTTT

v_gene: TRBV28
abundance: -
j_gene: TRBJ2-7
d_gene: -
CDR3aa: CASSFLRTVVDEQYF
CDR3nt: TGTGCCAGCAGTTTCCTCCGGACAGTCGTGGACGAGCAGTACTTC

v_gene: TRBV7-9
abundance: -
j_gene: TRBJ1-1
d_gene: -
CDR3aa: CASSFGTEAFF
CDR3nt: TGTGCCAGCAGCTTTGGGACTGAAGCTTTCTTT

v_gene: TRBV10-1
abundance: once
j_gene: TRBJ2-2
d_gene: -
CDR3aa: CASSGDSGELFF
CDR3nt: TGCGCCAGCAGTGGCGATTCCGGGGAGCTGTTTTTT

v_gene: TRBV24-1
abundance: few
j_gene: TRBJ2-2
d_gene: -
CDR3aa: CATKTANTGELFF
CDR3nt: TGTGCCACCAAAACAGCGAACACCGGGGAGCTGTTTTTT

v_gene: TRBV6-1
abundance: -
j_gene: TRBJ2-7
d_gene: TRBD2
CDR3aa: CASSLSGRAYEQYF
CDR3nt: TGTGCCAGCAGTCTTAGCGGGAGGGCTTACGAGCAGTACTTC

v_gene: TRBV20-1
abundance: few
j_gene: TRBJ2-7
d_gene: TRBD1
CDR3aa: CSARRLGQGSHEQYF
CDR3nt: TGCAGTGCTAGACGCCTCGGACAGGGGAGCCACGAGCAGTACTTC

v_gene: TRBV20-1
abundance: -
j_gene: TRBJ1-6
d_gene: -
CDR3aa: CSAWDIQKGMNNSPLHF
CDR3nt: TGCAGTGCTTGGGACATCCAAAAAGGAATGAATAATTCACCCCTCCACTTT

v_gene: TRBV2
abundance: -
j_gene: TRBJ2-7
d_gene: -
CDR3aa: CASTESRFYEQYF
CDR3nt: TGTGCCAGCACGGAGTCTAGGTTCTACGAGCAGTACTTC

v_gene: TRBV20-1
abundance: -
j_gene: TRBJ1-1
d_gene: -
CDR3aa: CSARADGSWGAREAFF
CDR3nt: TGCAGTGCTAGAGCAGATGGGAGTTGGGGGGCCCGTGAAGCTTTCTTT

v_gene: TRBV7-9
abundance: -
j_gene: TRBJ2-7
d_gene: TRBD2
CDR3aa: CASRPIPGLAVYEQYF
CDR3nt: TGTGCCAGCAGACCAATCCCGGGACTAGCGGTATACGAGCAGTACTTC

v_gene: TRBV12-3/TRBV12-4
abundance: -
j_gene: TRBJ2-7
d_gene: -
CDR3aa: CASSLGHRGVYEQYF
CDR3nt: TGTGCCAGCAGCCTCGGACACAGAGGGGTCTACGAGCAGTACTTC

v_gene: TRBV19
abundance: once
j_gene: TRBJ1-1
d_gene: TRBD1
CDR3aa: CASTRQGMNTEAFF
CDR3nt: TGTGCCAGTACAAGACAGGGGATGAACACTGAAGCTTTCTTT

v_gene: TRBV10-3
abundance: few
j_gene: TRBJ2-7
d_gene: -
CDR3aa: CAISDFRVSSYEQYF
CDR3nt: TGTGCCATCAGTGATTTCAGGGTGAGCTCCTACGAGCAGTACTTC

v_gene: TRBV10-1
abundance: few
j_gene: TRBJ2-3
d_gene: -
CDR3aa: CASSDEGTDTQYF
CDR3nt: TGCGCCAGCAGTGACGAGGGCACAGATACGCAGTATTTT

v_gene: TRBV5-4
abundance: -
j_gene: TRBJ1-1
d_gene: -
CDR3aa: CASSPGGGRPLNTEAFF
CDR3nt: TGTGCCAGCAGCCCCGGTGGGGGTAGGCCTTTAAACACTGAAGCTTTCTTT

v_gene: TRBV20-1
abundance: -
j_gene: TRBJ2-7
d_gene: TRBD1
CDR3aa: CSARDQFAGTGYREQYF
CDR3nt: TGCAGTGCTAGAGACCAATTCGCCGGGACAGGGTACCGCGAGCAGTACTTC

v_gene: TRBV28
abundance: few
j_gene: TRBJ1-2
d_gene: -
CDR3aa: CASSLSATYGYTF
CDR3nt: TGTGCCAGCAGTTTATCGGCCACCTATGGCTACACCTTC

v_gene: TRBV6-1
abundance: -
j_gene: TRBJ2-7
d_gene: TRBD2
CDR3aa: CASRGLAGVYEQYF
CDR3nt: TGTGCCAGCAGGGGACTAGCGGGAGTTTACGAGCAGTACTTC